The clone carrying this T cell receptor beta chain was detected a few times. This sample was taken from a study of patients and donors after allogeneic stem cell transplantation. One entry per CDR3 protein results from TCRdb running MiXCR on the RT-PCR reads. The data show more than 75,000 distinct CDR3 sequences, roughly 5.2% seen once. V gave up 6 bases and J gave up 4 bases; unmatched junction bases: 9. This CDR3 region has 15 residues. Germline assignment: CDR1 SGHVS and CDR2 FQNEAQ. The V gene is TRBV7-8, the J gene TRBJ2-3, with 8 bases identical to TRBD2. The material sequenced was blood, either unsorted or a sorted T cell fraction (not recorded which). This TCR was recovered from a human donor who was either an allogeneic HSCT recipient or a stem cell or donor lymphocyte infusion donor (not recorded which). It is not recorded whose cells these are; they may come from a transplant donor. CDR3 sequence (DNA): TGTGCCAGCAGAATAAGCGGGAGTGGGGCAGATACGCAGTATTTT. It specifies CASRISGSGADTQYF.